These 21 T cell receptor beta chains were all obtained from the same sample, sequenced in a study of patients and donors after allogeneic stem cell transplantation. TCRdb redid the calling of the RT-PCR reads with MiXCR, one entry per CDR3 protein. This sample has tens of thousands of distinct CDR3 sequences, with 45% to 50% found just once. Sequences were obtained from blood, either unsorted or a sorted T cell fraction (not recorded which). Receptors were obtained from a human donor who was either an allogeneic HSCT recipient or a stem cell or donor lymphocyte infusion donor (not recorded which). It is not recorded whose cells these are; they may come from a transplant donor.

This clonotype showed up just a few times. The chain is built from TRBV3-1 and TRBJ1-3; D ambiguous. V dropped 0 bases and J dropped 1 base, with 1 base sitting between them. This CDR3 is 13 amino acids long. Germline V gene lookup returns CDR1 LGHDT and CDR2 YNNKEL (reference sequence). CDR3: CASSQDSGNTIYF. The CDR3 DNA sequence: TGTGCCAGCAGCCAAGATTCTGGAAACACCATATATTTT. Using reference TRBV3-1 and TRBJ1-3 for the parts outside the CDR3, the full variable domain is DTAVSQTPKYLVTQMGNDKSIKCEQNLGHDTMYWYKQDSKKFLKIMFSYNNKELIINETVPNRFSPKSPDKAHLNLHINSLELGDSAVYFCASSQDSGNTIYFGEGSWLTVV.

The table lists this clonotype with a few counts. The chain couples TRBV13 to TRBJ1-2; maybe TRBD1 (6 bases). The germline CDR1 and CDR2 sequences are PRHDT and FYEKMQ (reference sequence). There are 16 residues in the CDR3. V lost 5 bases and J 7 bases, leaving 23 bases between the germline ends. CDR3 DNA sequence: TGTGCCAGCAGCCCCAACCTAGGACAGAGCGAGGGTGGCTACACCTTC. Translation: CASSPNLGQSEGGYTF.

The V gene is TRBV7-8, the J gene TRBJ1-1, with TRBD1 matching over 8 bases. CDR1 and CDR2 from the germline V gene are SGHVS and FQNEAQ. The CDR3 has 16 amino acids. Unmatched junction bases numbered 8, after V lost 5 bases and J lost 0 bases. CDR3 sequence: CASSHRDRTMNTEAFF. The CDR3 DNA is TGTGCCAGCAGCCACCGGGACAGGACCATGAACACTGAAGCTTTCTTT.

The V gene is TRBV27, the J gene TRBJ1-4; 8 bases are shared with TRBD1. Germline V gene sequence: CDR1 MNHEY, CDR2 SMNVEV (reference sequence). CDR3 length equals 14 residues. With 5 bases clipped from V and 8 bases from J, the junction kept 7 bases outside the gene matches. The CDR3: CASSVQGVREKLFF. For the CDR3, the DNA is TGTGCCAGCAGTGTACAGGGGGTGAGAGAAAAACTGTTTTTT.

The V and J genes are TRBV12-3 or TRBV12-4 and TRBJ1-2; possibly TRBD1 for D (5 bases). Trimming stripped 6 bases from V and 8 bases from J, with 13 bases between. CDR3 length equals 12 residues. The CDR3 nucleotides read TGTGCCAGCAGCGCCCGGGACTCGGGCTACACCTTC. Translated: CASSARDSGYTF.

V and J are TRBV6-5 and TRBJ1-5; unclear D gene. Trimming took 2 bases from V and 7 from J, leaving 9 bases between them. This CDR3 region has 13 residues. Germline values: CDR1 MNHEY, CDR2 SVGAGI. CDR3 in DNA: TGTGCCAGCAGTTACGGGATCCGCCAGCCCCAGCATTTT. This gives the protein CASSYGIRQPQHF.

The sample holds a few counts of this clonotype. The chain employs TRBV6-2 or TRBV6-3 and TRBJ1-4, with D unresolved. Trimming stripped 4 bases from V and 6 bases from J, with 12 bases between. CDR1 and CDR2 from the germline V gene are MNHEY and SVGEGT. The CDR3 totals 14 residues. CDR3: CASSFPRPDEKLFF. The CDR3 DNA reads TGTGCCAGCAGTTTCCCAAGACCAGATGAAAAACTGTTTTTT.

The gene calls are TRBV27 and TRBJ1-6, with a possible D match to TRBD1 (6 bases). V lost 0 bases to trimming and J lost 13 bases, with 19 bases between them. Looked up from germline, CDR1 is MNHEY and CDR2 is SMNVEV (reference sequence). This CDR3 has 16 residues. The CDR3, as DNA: TGTGCCAGCAGTTTATCCCCCGTGACAGGCCGGTTCCCCCTCCACTTT. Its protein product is CASSLSPVTGRFPLHF.

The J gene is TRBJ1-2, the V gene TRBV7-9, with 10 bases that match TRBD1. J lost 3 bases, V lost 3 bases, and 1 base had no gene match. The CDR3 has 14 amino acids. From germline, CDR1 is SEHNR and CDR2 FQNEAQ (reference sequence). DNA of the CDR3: TGTGCCAGCAGCTTGGACAGGGGGGACTATGGCTACACCTTC. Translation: CASSLDRGDYGYTF.

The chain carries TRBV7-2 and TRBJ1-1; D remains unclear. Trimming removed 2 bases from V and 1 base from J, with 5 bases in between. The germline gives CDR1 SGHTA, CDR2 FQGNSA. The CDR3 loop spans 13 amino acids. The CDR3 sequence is CASSLYPNTEAFF. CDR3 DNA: TGTGCCAGCAGCTTATATCCGAACACTGAAGCTTTCTTT.

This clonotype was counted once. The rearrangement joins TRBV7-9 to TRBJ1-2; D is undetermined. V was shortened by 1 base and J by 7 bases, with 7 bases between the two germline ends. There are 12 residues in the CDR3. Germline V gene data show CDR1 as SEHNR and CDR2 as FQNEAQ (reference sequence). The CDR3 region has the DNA TGTGCCAGCAGCTTAGTTAATGCTGGCTACACCTTC. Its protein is CASSLVNAGYTF.

The CDR3 DNA sequence: TGTGCCAGCTCACCGCAACCCGGCCAGCGATTGGGAGGAGCTCAAGCTTTCTTT. It codes for CASSPQPGQRLGGAQAFF. V and J are TRBV18 and TRBJ1-1; no firm D call. Trimming stripped 3 bases from V and 9 bases from J, with 29 bases between. The CDR3 extends over 18 amino acids. Germline V lookup: CDR1 KGHSH, CDR2 LQKENI.

CDR3 bases: TGTGCCATCAAAACAGGGGGCACAGTGGCCGAGCAGTACTTC. Translated, it gives CAIKTGGTVAEQYF. The chain couples TRBV10-3 to TRBJ2-7, with 9 bases that match TRBD1. J was trimmed by 6 bases and V by 7 bases; bases with no gene match: 10. Germline CDR1 reads ENHRY; CDR2 reads SYGVKD. This CDR3 has 14 residues.

This CDR3 is CAISEGTGANTGELFF. CDR3 coding DNA: TGTGCCATCAGTGAAGGGACAGGCGCGAACACCGGGGAGCTGTTTTTT. This chain links TRBV10-3 with TRBJ2-2; 8 nucleotides agree with TRBD1. CDR1 and CDR2 from the germline V gene are ENHRY and SYGVKD. CDR3 length: 16 residues. Trimming removed 3 bases from V and 0 bases from J; junction bases left unmatched: 3.

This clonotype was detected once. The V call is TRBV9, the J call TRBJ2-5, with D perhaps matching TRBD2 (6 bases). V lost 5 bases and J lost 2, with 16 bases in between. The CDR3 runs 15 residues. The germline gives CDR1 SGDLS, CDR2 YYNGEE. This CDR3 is CASSAGGRIQETQYF. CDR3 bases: TGTGCCAGCAGTGCCGGGGGACGGATACAAGAGACCCAGTACTTC.

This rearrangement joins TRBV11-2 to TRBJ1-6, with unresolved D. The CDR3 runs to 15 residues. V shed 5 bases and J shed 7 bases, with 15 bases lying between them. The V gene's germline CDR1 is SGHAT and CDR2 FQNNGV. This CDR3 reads CASSPRAGLNSPLHF. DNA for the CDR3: TGTGCCAGCAGCCCGCGGGCAGGACTGAATTCACCCCTCCACTTT.

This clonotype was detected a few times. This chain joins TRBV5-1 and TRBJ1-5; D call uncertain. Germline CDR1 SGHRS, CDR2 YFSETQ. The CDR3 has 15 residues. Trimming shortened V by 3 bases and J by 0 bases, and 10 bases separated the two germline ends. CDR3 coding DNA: TGCGCCAGCAGCTCGGACGGCCATAGCAATCAGCCCCAGCATTTT. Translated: CASSSDGHSNQPQHF. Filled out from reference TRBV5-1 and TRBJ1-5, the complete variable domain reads KAGVTQTPRYLIKTRGQQVTLSCSPISGHRSVSWYQQTPGQGLQFLFEYFSETQRNKGNFPGRFSGRQFSNSRSEMNVSTLELGDSALYLCASSSDGHSNQPQHFGDGTRLSIL.

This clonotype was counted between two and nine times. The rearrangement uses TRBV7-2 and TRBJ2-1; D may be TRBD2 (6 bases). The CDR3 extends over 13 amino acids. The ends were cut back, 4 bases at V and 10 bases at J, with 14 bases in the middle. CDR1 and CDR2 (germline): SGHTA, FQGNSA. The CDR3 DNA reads TGTGCCAGCAGCTCAACTAGCTTAGGGGAGCAGTTCTTC. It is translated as CASSSTSLGEQFF.

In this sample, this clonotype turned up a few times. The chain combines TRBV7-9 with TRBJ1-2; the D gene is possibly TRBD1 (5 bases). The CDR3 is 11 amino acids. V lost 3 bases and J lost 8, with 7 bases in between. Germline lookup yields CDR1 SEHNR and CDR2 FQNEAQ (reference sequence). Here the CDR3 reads CASSFGGGYTF. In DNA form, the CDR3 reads TGTGCCAGCAGCTTCGGGGGAGGCTACACCTTC.

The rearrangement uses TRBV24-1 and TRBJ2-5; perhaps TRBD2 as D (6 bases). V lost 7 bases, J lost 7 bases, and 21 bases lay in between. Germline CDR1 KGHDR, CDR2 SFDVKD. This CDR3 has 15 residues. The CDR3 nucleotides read TGTGCCACCAGAGGGACCGGGACTCTAGGAGGGACCCAGTACTTC. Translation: CATRGTGTLGGTQYF.

CDR3 DNA sequence: TGTGCCAGCAGCATACTTAGGGACTATTCCTATGAGCAGTTCTTC. Amino acids: CASSILRDYSYEQFF. The chain combines TRBV9 with TRBJ2-1; 7 bases match TRBD2. The V segment lost 4 bases and the J segment 8 bases; nucleotides outside the gene matches: 12. The CDR3 runs to 15 residues. Germline-derived CDR1 and CDR2 are SGDLS and YYNGEE.